The clone carrying this TCR beta chain was counted at least ten times. It was through 5'RACE template switching that TCR cDNA was made, with a universal primer site and UMIs added. TCRdb passed the 5' RACE reads through MiXCR, listing each CDR3 protein once. There are some 400,000 distinct CDR3 sequences in the sample; around 6.5% occur only once, and approximately 15% lies in the top ten. The CDR3 sequence is 13 residues long. Trimming stripped 0 bases from V and 12 bases from J, with 12 bases between. Germline-derived CDR1 and CDR2 are LGHNA and YNFKEQ. This specimen belongs to a study of T cells after yellow fever vaccination.

The clonotype comes from a young man who received the YFV17D yellow fever vaccine. The sequences come from PBMCs, collected 5 days after the yellow fever booster vaccination. This chain joins TRBV4-2 and TRBJ2-1; the D is unclear. The CDR3 DNA is TGTGCCAGCAGCCAAGATCTGACCTGGCGGCAGTTCTTC. This translates into CASSQDLTWRQFF.